What follows are 14 T cell receptor beta chains derived from one specimen sequenced in a study of cytomegalovirus exposure and HLA in healthy donors. Amplification used 60 Vbeta primers and 13 Jbeta primers. Using immunoSEQ multiplex PCR, the repertoire was profiled, and TCRdb retains in-frame clones only, with some absent. The table has approximately 170,000 clones, about 80% seen once. The sample consisted of PBMCs. The receptors originated from a man between 18 and 29 years old in good health and CMV-seropositive.

The chain uses TRBV7-9 and TRBJ2-7; 11 nucleotides match TRBD2. V lost 4 bases and J lost 0; bases outside the gene matches: 11. CDR3 length: 18 residues. Germline-derived CDR1 and CDR2 are SEHNR and FQNEAQ (reference sequence). Written as DNA, the CDR3 is TGTGCCAGCAGCTCCCCCACAGGGACTAGCGGATACTCCTACGAGCAGTACTTC. This gives the protein CASSSPTGTSGYSYEQYF.

This clone has a handful of counts. The chain joins TRBV6-5 to TRBJ1-1; D gene unclear. The CDR3 runs 14 residues. Per the germline V gene, CDR1 is MNHEY and CDR2 is SVGAGI. Trimming took off 6 bases at V and 1 base at J, with 12 bases between the two ends. This chain's CDR3 is CASRPTFTNTEAFF. The CDR3 region has the DNA TGTGCCAGCAGACCAACTTTTACGAACACTGAAGCTTTCTTT.

The rearrangement uses TRBV10-3 and TRBJ1-1; TRBD1 agrees at 7 bases. Germline lookup yields CDR1 ENHRY and CDR2 SYGVKD. CDR3 length: 14 residues. The J segment lost 3 bases and the V segment lost 7 bases, leaving 8 bases of the junction unmatched. CDR3 in amino acids: CAIKDRTLDTEAFF. The CDR3, as DNA: TGTGCCATCAAGGACAGGACCCTTGACACTGAAGCTTTCTTT.

The rearrangement links TRBV7-9 to TRBJ2-1; a possible D gene is TRBD1 (6 bases). The V end was cut by 5 bases, the J end by 10 bases, with 21 bases between. The CDR3 consists of 15 residues. Germline CDR1 reads SEHNR; CDR2 reads FQNEAQ (reference sequence). CDR3 sequence (DNA): TGTGCCAGCAGCCCTCCCTACACAGGGTCAGAAGAGCAGTTCTTC. Amino acid sequence: CASSPPYTGSEEQFF.

J is TRBJ1-5 and V is TRBV10-1; D is perhaps TRBD1 (5 bases). Per the germline V gene, CDR1 is WNHNN and CDR2 is SYGVQD (reference sequence). This CDR3 has 15 amino acids. The V end was cut by 11 bases, the J end by 0 bases, with 17 bases between. The CDR3 spells CAGLRDFRSNQPQHF. Here the CDR3 DNA reads TGCGCCGGACTCCGGGACTTTCGTAGCAATCAGCCCCAGCATTTT.

In its sample, this clone was seen a few times. The rearrangement links TRBV5-6 to TRBJ1-1, with 9 bases matching TRBD1. V gave up 7 bases and J gave up 8 bases; unmatched junction bases: 12. Germline CDR1 reads SGHDT; CDR2 reads YYEEEE. The CDR3 spans 14 residues. CDR3 DNA sequence: TGTGCCAGCTTTATGGGGACAGGGATTCTAGAAGCTTTCTTT. Its protein is CASFMGTGILEAFF.

The gene calls are TRBV10-1 and TRBJ2-1; D possibly corresponds to TRBD2 (5 bases). The CDR3 has 14 residues. The V end was cut by 4 bases, the J end by 5 bases, with 12 bases between. Germline V gives CDR1 WNHNN, CDR2 SYGVQD (reference sequence). The CDR3 DNA follows: TGCGCCAGCAGTGTGGGCGGGCCGGACAATGAGCAGTTCTTC. Protein sequence: CASSVGGPDNEQFF.

For this clone: The CDR3 does not close with the conserved phenylalanine or tryptophan, likely indicating a read error. Other DNA sequences in this sample translate to the same CDR3. The chain's CDR3 is CASSQDDLNPSPLHL. CDR3 sequence (DNA): TGCGCCAGCAGCCAAGACGACTTAAACCCTTCACCCCTCCACCTT. V and J are TRBV4-1 and TRBJ1-6; D remains ambiguous. Trimming stripped 0 bases from V and 9 bases from J, with 12 bases between. The CDR3 sequence is 15 residues long. CDR1 is MGHRA, CDR2 YSYEKL, per germline.

V is TRBV11-2 and J is TRBJ2-7; TRBD2 matches at 7 bases. Germline V gives CDR1 SGHAT, CDR2 FQNNGV. CDR3 length: 15 amino acids. The V gene end was trimmed by 5 bases and the J gene end by 5 bases; junction bases not matched to a gene: 12. Here the CDR3 DNA reads TGTGCCAGCAGCCGTCAAACTAGCGTTCCCCACGAGCAGTACTTC. Protein: CASSRQTSVPHEQYF.

The V call is TRBV7-9, the J call TRBJ1-1; a weak D match, TRBD1 (5 bases). V was clipped by 5 bases and J by 6 bases, with 19 bases between them. Germline V lookup: CDR1 SEHNR, CDR2 FQNEAQ (reference sequence). CDR3 size: 15 residues. The CDR3 DNA reads as TGTGCCAGCAGCGACAGCCGGACGGTCCCCCCTGAAGCTTTCTTT. Translation gives CASSDSRTVPPEAFF.

CDR3 DNA sequence: TGTGCCTGCCGGGTGCCGGGTAGCTCCTACGAGCAGTACTTC. Residues: CACRVPGSSYEQYF. V usage is TRBV30 and J usage is TRBJ2-7; no clear D gene. This CDR3 has 14 amino acids. V was clipped by 6 bases and J by 0 bases, with 15 bases between them. CDR1 is GTSNPN and CDR2 is SVGIG in the germline V gene (reference sequence). Full variable domain (remainder filled in from reference TRBV30 and TRBJ2-7): SQTIHQWPATLVQPVGSPLSLECTVEGTSNPNLYWYRQAAGRGLQLLFYSVGIGQISSEVPQNLSASRPQDRQFILSSKKLLLSDSGFYLCACRVPGSSYEQYFGPGTRLTVT.

The chain is built from TRBV5-5 and TRBJ1-3, with 7 bases that match TRBD1. V was pared by 4 bases and J by 1 base, with 8 bases of the junction left unmatched. Germline CDR1 reads SGHKS; CDR2 reads YYEKEE (reference sequence). The CDR3 spans 16 residues. CDR3 residues: CASSRDRAGSGNTIYF. The CDR3 bases are TGTGCCAGCAGCCGAGACAGGGCCGGGTCTGGAAACACCATATATTTT.

The chain couples TRBV28 to TRBJ2-7, with D possibly matching TRBD1 (5 bases). V was trimmed by 5 bases and J by 2 bases, leaving 7 bases between them. The CDR3 runs to 12 residues. The germline V gene encodes CDR1 MDHEN and CDR2 SYDVKM. CDR3 nucleotide sequence: TGTGCCAGCAGTCCAGGGACCTACGAGCAGTACTTC. As protein: CASSPGTYEQYF.

The genes are TRBV4-3 and TRBJ2-7, with D maybe TRBD2 (5 bases). Germline assignment: CDR1 LGHNA and CDR2 YSLEER. The V end was cut by 0 bases, the J end by 2 bases, with 14 bases between. This CDR3 is built from 16 residues. CDR3 sequence: CASSQDEAVGTYEQYF. CDR3 nucleotide sequence: TGCGCCAGCAGCCAAGATGAAGCGGTTGGAACCTACGAGCAGTACTTC.